This entry is about one T cell receptor (beta chain). Cohorts were determined from participant-reported clinical history. In Cohort 3, a recovered donor had either two negative PCRs, clearance, or symptom resolution. The sample originates from a study of blood T cell repertoires in COVID-19. Background on the study: The United States, Italy and Spain provided the acute and convalescent COVID-19 samples.

Per the original data handling: Reference gene primer amplification yielded estimated nucleated cell counts. Assay used: immunoSEQ multiplex PCR; TCRdb lists only in-frame clones, some missing. That table gives V, J and clone size, and the DNA gave D and trimming. This sample has 200,000 to 250,000 clones, with 65% to 85% found just once. V was shortened by 0 bases and J by 9 bases, with 15 bases between the two germline ends. There are 14 residues in the CDR3. The germline gives CDR1 LGHNA, CDR2 YNFKEQ. Material for sequencing was PBMCs or T cells enriched from blood (not recorded which). The TCR sequence derives from a woman in her sixties who had recovered from COVID-19. The chain uses TRBV4-2 and TRBJ2-7; D is possibly TRBD1 (5 bases). In nucleotides, the CDR3 is TGTGCCAGCAGCCAAGAAATTGTTGGGGCTGGGCAGTACTTC. It encodes CASSQEIVGAGQYF.